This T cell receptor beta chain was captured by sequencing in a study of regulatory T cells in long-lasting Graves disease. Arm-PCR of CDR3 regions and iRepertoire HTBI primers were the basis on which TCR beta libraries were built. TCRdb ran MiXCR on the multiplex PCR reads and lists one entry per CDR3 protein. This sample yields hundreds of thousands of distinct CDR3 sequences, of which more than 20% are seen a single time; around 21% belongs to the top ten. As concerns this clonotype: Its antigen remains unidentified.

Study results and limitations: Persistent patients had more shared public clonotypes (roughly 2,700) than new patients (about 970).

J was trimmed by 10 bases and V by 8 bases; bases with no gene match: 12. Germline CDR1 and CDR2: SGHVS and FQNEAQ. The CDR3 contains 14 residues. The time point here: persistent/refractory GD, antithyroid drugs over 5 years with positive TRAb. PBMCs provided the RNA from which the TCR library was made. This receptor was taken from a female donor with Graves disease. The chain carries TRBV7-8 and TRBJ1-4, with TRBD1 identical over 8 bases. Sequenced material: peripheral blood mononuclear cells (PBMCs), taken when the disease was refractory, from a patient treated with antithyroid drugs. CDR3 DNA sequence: TGTGCCAGCGTATCCCAGGGGGCGATCGGAAAACTGTTTTTT. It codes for CASVSQGAIGKLFF.